The 15 T cell receptor beta chains in this list originate from one sample, sequenced in a study of shared clonotypes between healthy human individuals. Only in-frame clones appear in the TCRdb table, and some are missing; sequencing was by immunoSEQ multiplex PCR. The table has more than 2 million clones, roughly 95% seen once. Terminally differentiated effector memory CD45RA+ cells were excluded by CCR7 positive selection of CD45RO-negative cells. Sequencing was done on a sample of naive CD8+ T cells sorted from blood. These receptors originate from a man younger than 30 in good health.

The rearrangement links TRBV14 to TRBJ2-1, with a tentative D call TRBD2 (7 bases). In germline, CDR1 is SGHDN, CDR2 FVKESK. The CDR3 has 16 amino acids. V lost 3 bases, J lost 7 bases, and 19 bases lay in between. CDR3 protein: CASSQFVGGQGNEQFF. The DNA of the CDR3 is TGTGCCAGCAGCCAGTTTGTGGGGGGGCAAGGGAATGAGCAGTTCTTC. The full variable domain, with the rest looked up from reference TRBV14 and TRBJ2-1, is EAGVTQFPSHSVIEKGQTVTLRCDPISGHDNLYWYRRVMGKEIKFLLHFVKESKQDESGMPNNRFLAERTGGTYSTLKVQPAELEDSGVYFCASSQFVGGQGNEQFFGPGTRLTVL.

This chain uses TRBV9 with TRBJ1-1; D gene uncertain. Germline V gene sequence: CDR1 SGDLS, CDR2 YYNGEE. The CDR3 runs to 16 residues. V was shortened by 4 bases and J by 0 bases, with 16 bases between the two germline ends. The CDR3 bases are TGTGCCAGCAGCCCACTAGCGGCGGTACTGAACACTGAAGCTTTCTTT. It encodes CASSPLAAVLNTEAFF.

V is TRBV19 and J is TRBJ1-5; D perhaps matches TRBD1 (5 bases). The CDR3 runs to 12 residues. In germline, CDR1 is LNHDA, CDR2 SQIVND (reference sequence). Trimming took off 6 bases at V and 7 bases at J, with 10 bases between the two ends. CDR3 in DNA: TGTGCCAGTAGGGACACCTCCCAGCCCCAGCATTTT. Translation gives CASRDTSQPQHF.

The chain uses TRBV13 and TRBJ2-1, with a weak D call TRBD2 (5 bases). The CDR3 runs to 15 residues. V shed 5 bases and J shed 0 bases, with 11 bases lying between them. Germline V CDR1 and CDR2: PRHDT, FYEKMQ (reference sequence). CDR3 DNA: TGTGCCAGCAGCGCCCTAGCACCCTCCTACAATGAGCAGTTCTTC. Residues: CASSALAPSYNEQFF.

CDR3 sequence reads: CASSKTEARLTDTQYF. The CDR3 coding sequence is TGTGCCAGCAGTAAAACAGAAGCCCGTCTTACAGATACGCAGTATTTT. The chain combines TRBV28 with TRBJ2-3, with unresolved D. Trimming took 5 bases from V and 3 from J, leaving 18 bases between them. Germline-derived CDR1 and CDR2 are MDHEN and SYDVKM. The CDR3 is made up of 16 amino acids.

The gene calls are TRBV11-3 and TRBJ2-5, with a weak D call TRBD2 (7 bases). The CDR3 loop spans 15 amino acids. CDR1 is SGHNT, CDR2 YENEEA, per germline. Trimming pared 7 bases from V and 2 bases from J, leaving 17 bases between. The CDR3 loop is CASTPGGRGQETQYF. The CDR3 bases are TGTGCCAGCACCCCCGGGGGGCGAGGACAAGAGACCCAGTACTTC.

The chain is built from TRBV7-9 and TRBJ2-7, with D perhaps matching TRBD1 (6 bases). Trimming left V 4 bases short and J 5 bases short, with 18 bases between. Per germline, CDR1 SEHNR and CDR2 FQNEAQ (reference sequence). This CDR3 has 15 amino acids. CDR3 residues: CASSSEDSHGNEQYF. The CDR3, as DNA: TGTGCCAGCAGCTCCGAGGACAGCCACGGGAACGAGCAGTACTTC.

This clone has a single count. The chain is built from TRBV2 and TRBJ1-5; D possibly corresponds to TRBD1 (6 bases). This CDR3 has 14 amino acids. CDR1 is SNHLY, CDR2 FYNNEI, per germline. V lost 6 bases and J 0 bases, leaving 9 bases between the germline ends. CDR3 DNA sequence: TGTGCCAGCAGCGACAGGCGTAGCAATCAGCCCCAGCATTTT. Amino acid sequence: CASSDRRSNQPQHF.

The CDR3 bases are TGTGCCAGCAGCTTTGCATACGACAATCAGCCCCAGCATTTT. Protein: CASSFAYDNQPQHF. The chain couples TRBV5-8 to TRBJ1-5; D is ambiguous. Trimming removed 2 bases at V and 3 bases at J, with 9 bases between. Germline CDR1 reads SGHTS; CDR2 reads YDEGEE. CDR3 length: 14 residues.

The rearrangement links TRBV28 to TRBJ2-4, with D possibly matching TRBD2 (6 bases). The CDR3 runs to 17 residues. The ends were cut back, 1 base at V and 1 base at J, with 14 bases in the middle. From germline, CDR1 is MDHEN and CDR2 SYDVKM. The CDR3 DNA follows: TGTGCCAGCAGTTTATTGGGAGGATTGAATGCCAAAAACATTCAGTACTTC. Amino acid sequence: CASSLLGGLNAKNIQYF.

The genes are TRBV6-1 and TRBJ2-7, with 9 positions matching TRBD1. This CDR3 is built from 14 residues. From germline, CDR1 is MNHNS and CDR2 SASEGT. J was trimmed by 2 bases and V by 5 bases; bases with no gene match: 4. The CDR3 bases are TGTGCCAGCAGTCTAGGGACAGGGACCTACGAGCAGTACTTC. Protein sequence: CASSLGTGTYEQYF.

This chain connects TRBV7-9 to TRBJ2-7; D unresolved. With 4 bases removed from V and 0 bases from J, the gap between germline ends came to 10 bases. Germline V gene data show CDR1 as SEHNR and CDR2 as FQNEAQ (reference sequence). This CDR3 region has 14 residues. The CDR3 is CASSSASSSYEQYF. CDR3 DNA sequence: TGTGCCAGCAGCTCGGCGTCTAGCTCCTACGAGCAGTACTTC.

The chain is built from TRBV21-1 and TRBJ2-5; the DNA was not used to check the table's D call, TRBD1. TRBV21-1 is a pseudogene. CDR3 length: 17 amino acids. CDR3 region: CAFKGFLDRGRDETQYF. The CDR3 DNA follows: TGTGCCTTCAAAGGGTTCCTCGACAGGGGGCGCGATGAGACCCAGTACTTC.

The chain joins TRBV4-1 to TRBJ2-3; TRBD2 aligns across 9 bases. V dropped 1 base and J dropped 4; count of bases not matched to a gene: 9. This CDR3 has 17 residues. Per the germline V gene, CDR1 is MGHRA and CDR2 is YSYEKL. CDR3 region: CASSQGLAGPMSDTQYF. CDR3 nucleotide sequence: TGCGCCAGCAGCCAAGGGCTAGCGGGGCCGATGTCAGATACGCAGTATTTT.

Turning to this clone: Other nucleotide sequences from this sample produce the same CDR3. This chain joins TRBV5-1 and TRBJ2-3; 10 nucleotides line up with TRBD2. This CDR3 is built from 17 residues. CDR1 and CDR2 (germline): SGHRS, YFSETQ. After removal of 0 bases from V and 1 base from J, the junction contained 5 bases not matched to a gene. For the CDR3, the DNA is TGCGCCAGCAGCTTGGTTGCAAGCGGGGGGGGCACAGATACGCAGTATTTT. Protein product: CASSLVASGGGTDTQYF.